This is a list of T cell receptor beta chains from one sample in a study of T cells after yellow fever vaccination. Each CDR3 protein is one row after TCRdb ran MiXCR on the 5' RACE reads. The data contain hundreds of thousands of distinct CDR3 sequences, approximately 13% of them singletons. Material: PBMCs, obtained on the day of the yellow fever booster vaccination. These receptors originate from a man younger than 40 who received the YFV17D yellow fever vaccine. CDR3s include the opening cysteine and the closing phenylalanine or tryptophan. The D gene is left open where the match is weak. Where a row states a size, it is once, few, many or the class of an expanded clone; other rows omit it.

>TRBJ2-2|NA|TRBV5-1|few
TGCGCCAGCAGCTTAAGGATTGACACCGGGGAGCTGTTTTTT
CASSLRIDTGELFF
>TRBJ2-5|TRBD1|TRBV11-1|NA
TGTGCCAGCAGCCGCGGGATTAATACGGACAGGGGCGAAAAGCAAGAGACCCAGTACTTC
CASSRGINTDRGEKQETQYF
>TRBJ2-2|NA|TRBV27|few
TGTGCCAGCAGGGGGGTCGGAGGACAGATGGGGACCGGGGAGCTGTTTTTT
CASRGVGGQMGTGELFF
>TRBJ2-3|NA|TRBV7-2|NA
TGTGCCAGCAGCCGTCCAGAGGCGGGGGATACGCAGTATTTT
CASSRPEAGDTQYF
>TRBJ2-7|NA|TRBV20-1|NA
TGCAGTGCTCGGGGGAGCCCCACCCCCGAGCAGTACTTC
CSARGSPTPEQYF
>TRBJ1-6|NA|TRBV20-1|NA
TGCAGTGCTAGCAGGGGTAGACCCGATTCACCCCTCCACTTT
CSASRGRPDSPLHF
>TRBJ2-1|TRBD2|TRBV5-1|few
TGCGCCAGCAGCTGGAGGACTAGCGGGATTTACAATGAGCAGTTCTTC
CASSWRTSGIYNEQFF
>TRBJ2-2|NA|TRBV7-2|few
TGTGCCAGCAGCCACCAGGGAAACACCGGGGAGCTGTTTTTT
CASSHQGNTGELFF
>TRBJ2-6|NA|TRBV5-1|NA
TGCGCCAGCAGCTGGGTCGTCGCTGGGGCCAACGTCCTGACTTTC
CASSWVVAGANVLTF
>TRBJ1-2|NA|TRBV6-2/TRBV6-3|few
TGTGCCACAAACGTCCCGGGACGACGCATCTATGGCTACACCTTC
CATNVPGRRIYGYTF
>TRBJ1-5|NA|TRBV3-1|few
TGTGCCAGCAGCGACTACAGATCCGATCAGCCCCAGCATTTT
CASSDYRSDQPQHF
>TRBJ1-4|NA|TRBV12-3/TRBV12-4|NA
TGTGCCAGCACAAGAGGAGGATGGGAAAAACTGTTTTTT
CASTRGGWEKLFF
>TRBJ2-1|NA|TRBV6-6|NA
TGTGCCAGCGCCCCAGGGTCCTACAATGAGCAGTTCTTC
CASAPGSYNEQFF
>TRBJ2-7|NA|TRBV20-1|once
TGCAGTGGAACTAGAGGGAGCCCCGGTCACGAGCAGTACTTC
CSGTRGSPGHEQYF
>TRBJ2-5|NA|TRBV11-2|few
TGTGCCAGCAGCGCACAGGGACCGCAAGAGACCCAGTACTTC
CASSAQGPQETQYF
>TRBJ2-1|TRBD2|TRBV19|NA
TGTGCCAGTAGTTCCCCCGGGACAGGGGGACTAGCGGGAGTGTTATATGAGCAGTTCTTC
CASSSPGTGGLAGVLYEQFF
>TRBJ1-1|NA|TRBV18|few
TGTGCCAGCTCACCAGGGGGCAGACTCATGAACACTGAAGCTTTCTTT
CASSPGGRLMNTEAFF
>TRBJ2-7|TRBD1|TRBV6-1|few
TGTGCCAGCAGGCCCAGGACAGGGGGTTACGAGCAGTACTTC
CASRPRTGGYEQYF
>TRBJ2-1|NA|TRBV7-2|many
TGTGCCAGCAGTTCAGGGACCGCACCAAGGGCCTACAATGAGCAGTTCTTC
CASSSGTAPRAYNEQFF
>TRBJ2-1|NA|TRBV9|NA
TGTGCCAGCACCGGCGGGACCTACAATGAGCAGTTCTTC
CASTGGTYNEQFF
>TRBJ2-7|NA|TRBV3-1|NA
TGTGCCAGCAGCCAAGATTTACGAGTTGGCTACGAGCAGTACTTC
CASSQDLRVGYEQYF
>TRBJ2-5|NA|TRBV7-2|few
TGTGCCAGCAGCTCAGCCAAGCCCGAGACCCAGTACTTC
CASSSAKPETQYF
>TRBJ1-1|NA|TRBV3-1|few
TGTGCCAGCAGCCAAGTATCCGACCGAGCTTTCTTT
CASSQVSDRAFF
>TRBJ2-7|TRBD1|TRBV5-1|NA
TGCGCCAGCAAGGACAGGTACTACGAGCAGTACTTC
CASKDRYYEQYF
>TRBJ1-2|NA|TRBV7-2|NA
TGTGCCAGCAGCCAGGCCAGTCTCTATGGCTACACCTTC
CASSQASLYGYTF
>TRBJ2-5|NA|TRBV23-1|once
TGCGCCAGCGGTCCGAGGGGAAACAAAGAGACCCAGTACTTC
CASGPRGNKETQYF
>TRBJ2-1|TRBD1|TRBV4-2|few
TGTGCCAGCAGCCATTTCTCCGGGACAGAGTACAATGAGCAGTTCTTC
CASSHFSGTEYNEQFF
>TRBJ2-1|NA|TRBV7-3|many
TGTGCCAGCAGCCCTAAATACGGGGACGGTTACAATGAGCAGTTCTTC
CASSPKYGDGYNEQFF
>TRBJ2-6|TRBD1|TRBV20-1|few
TGCAGTGCTAGAGACCCGACAGGGTGGGCCAACGTCCTGACTTTC
CSARDPTGWANVLTF
>TRBJ2-7|TRBD2|TRBV29-1|few
TGCAGCGGTAGCGGGAGGTCGGACGAGCAGTACTTC
CSGSGRSDEQYF
>TRBJ2-5|NA|TRBV12-3/TRBV12-4|many
TGTGCCAGCAGTTTCGGGACGGGGGAGACCCAGTACTTC
CASSFGTGETQYF
>TRBJ2-7|TRBD2|TRBV5-1|many
TGCGCCAGCAGCTTGGGACTAGCGTCCTACGAGCAGTACTTC
CASSLGLASYEQYF
>TRBJ2-5|NA|TRBV4-1|NA
TGCGCCAGCAGCCAAGGGGCAGTCCAAGAGACCCAGTACTTC
CASSQGAVQETQYF
>TRBJ2-7|TRBD2|TRBV20-1|few
TGCAGTGCTAGCGGGAGGGACTACGAGCAGTACTTC
CSASGRDYEQYF
>TRBJ2-2|NA|TRBV4-2|many
TGTGCCAGCAGCCAGGCTAAAAACACCGGGGAGCTGTTTTTT
CASSQAKNTGELFF
>TRBJ2-7|NA|TRBV12-3/TRBV12-4|NA
TGTGCCAGCAGTTTAGACAGCGCTCGTTACTACGAGCAGTACTTC
CASSLDSARYYEQYF
>TRBJ2-5|NA|TRBV20-1|NA
TGCAGTGCTTTGCCAGACGGAGAGACCCAGTACTTC
CSALPDGETQYF
>TRBJ1-1|NA|TRBV7-9|NA
TGTGCCAGCAGCTGGATACAGGGAGAAGCTTTCTTT
CASSWIQGEAFF
>TRBJ1-5|NA|TRBV7-9|NA
TGTGCCAGCAGCTCCTTGGCGGGGGATAGCAATCAGCCCCAGCATTTT
CASSSLAGDSNQPQHF
>TRBJ2-1|TRBD2|TRBV20-1|few
TGCAGTCACCTGCCTAGCGGGAAGTACAATGAGCAGTTCTTC
CSHLPSGKYNEQFF
>TRBJ2-3|TRBD2|TRBV20-1|NA
TGCAGTGTCCGACCAGTGACAGCGCCTGGGGGACTAGCGTTCACAGATACGCAGTATTTT
CSVRPVTAPGGLAFTDTQYF
>TRBJ2-2|TRBD2|TRBV4-2|NA
TGTGCCAGCAGCCACGCGGGACTAGTGGACGGGGAGCTGTTTTTT
CASSHAGLVDGELFF
>TRBJ2-5|TRBD2|TRBV7-2|many
TGTGCCAGCAGCTTAGGGACTAGCGGGATGAAGACCCAGTACTTC
CASSLGTSGMKTQYF
>TRBJ2-5|TRBD2|TRBV20-1|few
TGCAGTGCTGAAACTAGCGAAGAGACCCAGTACTTC
CSAETSEETQYF
>TRBJ2-1|TRBD2|TRBV7-8|few
TGTGCCAGCAGCGAGACCGGGGGGGGCAGACACTACAATGAGCAGTTCTTC
CASSETGGGRHYNEQFF
>TRBJ1-1|NA|TRBV2|few
TGTGCCAGCAGTGACCGACAGGTGGGTGAAGCTTTCTTT
CASSDRQVGEAFF
>TRBJ1-2|NA|TRBV20-1|NA
TGCAGTGCTGGAGAGGGGCCGAACTATGGCTACACCTTC
CSAGEGPNYGYTF
>TRBJ1-5|NA|TRBV5-1|few
TGCGCCAGCAGCTTGGAGGGAGTCGACCAGCCCCAGCATTTT
CASSLEGVDQPQHF